This T cell receptor beta chain was recovered during a study of control samples from healthy donors and cancer patients. The table came from immunoSEQ multiplex PCR; TCRdb's copy has only in-frame clones and leaves some out. In the table there are 120,000 or so clones, about nine tenths of which are singletons. The junction had 9 bases not matched to a gene; V was cut back by 5 bases and J by 2 bases. The CDR3 consists of 16 residues. Germline CDR1 reads SGHAT; CDR2 reads FQNNGV. The receptor comes from a man aged 18 to 29 in good health. Sequenced: blood. The genes are TRBV11-2 and TRBJ2-5; TRBD2 matches at 9 bases. CDR3 sequence (DNA): TGTGCCAGCAGCCATGGGAGCGGGAGGCCTCAAGAGACCCAGTACTTC. This translates into CASSHGSGRPQETQYF.